This T cell receptor beta chain was identified during a study of cytomegalovirus exposure and HLA in healthy donors. Overall study: The same platform used for the 500 to 850 first-cohort repertoires was also used for the 90 to 150 validation repertoires, as a later analysis reported.

As regards this clone: Its matching antigen is unknown.

Assay used: immunoSEQ multiplex PCR; TCRdb lists only in-frame clones, some missing. The sample consists of 78,000 or so clones, 96% of them appearing once. Germline CDR1 and CDR2: SGHVS and FNYEAQ. J lost 3 bases, V lost 4 bases, and 8 bases had no gene match. This CDR3 comprises 16 residues. Study results and caveats: Cytomegalovirus status was reportedly diagnosed by the classifier with high sensitivity and specificity. Researchers catalogued around 150 TCR beta chains as cytomegalovirus-associated. As confirmed in vitro, a few CMV-associated chains were specific for CMV antigens.

The V and J genes are TRBV7-6 and TRBJ2-3, with 9 bases fitting TRBD2. This TCR derives from a young man in good health and CMV-seropositive. Sequencing was performed on PBMCs. This CDR3 reads CASSSEVAGATDTQYF. CDR3 in DNA: TGTGCCAGCAGCTCCGAAGTAGCGGGAGCAACAGATACGCAGTATTTT.